The rows below give T cell receptor beta chains drawn from one sample of a study of cytomegalovirus exposure and HLA in healthy donors. This table comes from immunoSEQ multiplex PCR, and its TCRdb copy is limited to in-frame clones, with some not included. The data contain tens of thousands of clones, around 8% of them singletons. The sequenced material came from PBMCs. These receptors all stem from a man aged 50 to 59 in good health and CMV-seronegative. CDR3s include the opening cysteine and the closing phenylalanine or tryptophan. D genes are given only for firm matches. The size of a clone is reported for some rows only, either as once, few or many, or as a class for expanded clones.

DNA	CDR3	length	J	D	V	size
TGTGCCAGTAGTATATCCCTAGTCTCCTACGAGCAGTACTTC	CASSISLVSYEQYF	14	TRBJ2-7	NA	TRBV19	few
TGCGCCAGCAGCCAGATACCCCAGGGGAGCTCCTACAATGAGCAGTTCTTC	CASSQIPQGSSYNEQFF	17	TRBJ2-1	NA	TRBV4-1	NA
TGTGCCAGCAGCTTCGGAGCCGCCCAGACCCAGTACTTC	CASSFGAAQTQYF	13	TRBJ2-5	NA	TRBV7-2	few
TGTGCCAGCAGGCCAGCGGGGGACACCGGGGAGCTGTTTTTT	CASRPAGDTGELFF	14	TRBJ2-2	TRBD2	TRBV28	few
TGTGCCTGGAGTGTAGGGGCCCGGCAGATCCAAGAGACCCAGTACTTC	CAWSVGARQIQETQYF	16	TRBJ2-5	NA	TRBV30	NA
TGTGCCAGCAGTTCCCGACTAGCTCTGGGCCTATACGAGCAGTACTTC	CASSSRLALGLYEQYF	16	TRBJ2-7	TRBD2	TRBV27	few
TGTGCCAGCAGCTTGGCCTCCCCTGAAGCTTTCTTT	CASSLASPEAFF	12	TRBJ1-1	NA	TRBV5-5	few
TGTGCCAGCAGGACTGACAGGGTGAACACCGGGGAGCTGTTTTTT	CASRTDRVNTGELFF	15	TRBJ2-2	TRBD1	TRBV2	NA
TGCGCCAGCAGCATACTAGCGACTCAAGAGACCCAGTACTTC	CASSILATQETQYF	14	TRBJ2-5	TRBD2	TRBV5-1	few
TGCAGTGCCGACAGTCTACTACAGCAGTACTTC	CSADSLLQQYF	11	TRBJ2-5	NA	TRBV20-1	few
TGTGCCAGCAGCAAGATGAGGGCGACCTACGAGCAGTACTTC	CASSKMRATYEQYF	14	TRBJ2-7	NA	TRBV27	few
TGTGCCAGTGGGCGGACAGGGGATATAAAGCAGTACTTC	CASGRTGDIKQYF	13	TRBJ2-7	TRBD1	TRBV5-4	NA
TGCGCCAGCAGCCAAGCCCGGTCCCCTAGGTATGAGCAGTTCTTC	CASSQARSPRYEQFF	15	TRBJ2-1	NA	TRBV4-3	few
TGTGCCAGCAGTTCTGGGACAGGGGTCTACGAGCAGTACTTC	CASSSGTGVYEQYF	14	TRBJ2-7	TRBD1	TRBV28	few
TGTGCCAGCAGTTACCCGGGACAGACAATTAACTATGGCTACACCTTC	CASSYPGQTINYGYTF	16	TRBJ1-2	TRBD1	TRBV28	few
TGCGCCAGCAGCGGGACTAGCGGGGTGGGTCGCTCTGGGGCCAACGTCCTGACTTTC	CASSGTSGVGRSGANVLTF	19	TRBJ2-6	TRBD2	TRBV10-2	NA
TGTGCCAGCAGTTTCGGGGAGAATCAGCCCCAGCATTTT	CASSFGENQPQHF	13	TRBJ1-5	NA	TRBV27	NA
TGTGCCAGCAGTTACTCGACCAGGGGGAGTTCACCCCTCCACTTT	CASSYSTRGSSPLHF	15	TRBJ1-6	TRBD1	TRBV6-6	few
TGCGCCAGCAGTGACGGCTACGAGCAGTACTTC	CASSDGYEQYF	11	TRBJ2-7	NA	TRBV10-2	few
TGTGCCAGCAGCGTAGCCCCAGTCAATGAGCAGTTCTTC	CASSVAPVNEQFF	13	TRBJ2-1	NA	TRBV9	NA
TGTGCCAGCAGGACAGGGGATGACAATCAGCCCCAGCATTTT	CASRTGDDNQPQHF	14	TRBJ1-5	TRBD1	TRBV2	NA
TGCGCCAGCAGCCAAGATACCGCAGGGGGCTACTATGGCTACACCTTC	CASSQDTAGGYYGYTF	16	TRBJ1-2	TRBD1	TRBV4-3	NA
TGCAGCGTTGATTCAACTTGGGAGCAGTTCTTC	CSVDSTWEQFF	11	TRBJ2-1	NA	TRBV29-1	few
TGTGCCAGCAGCCCAAGCGGGACAAGGGGCATTTACAATGAGCAGTTCTTC	CASSPSGTRGIYNEQFF	17	TRBJ2-1	NA	TRBV7-3	few
TGTGCCAGCTTGGACTACCTACCCCTGTTTTTT	CASLDYLPLFF	11	TRBJ2-2	NA	TRBV6-8	NA
TGTGCCAGCAGTGGTTCTAGCGGGGCGCAAGAGACCCAGTACTTC	CASSGSSGAQETQYF	15	TRBJ2-5	TRBD2	TRBV2	once
TGTGCCAGCCTTAGCGTCCCGAAATCCTACGAGCAGTACTTC	CASLSVPKSYEQYF	14	TRBJ2-7	NA	TRBV6-1	NA
TGTGCCTGGAGCCCTAGTCTCCGGGAGCAGTTCTTC	CAWSPSLREQFF	12	TRBJ2-1	NA	TRBV30	few
TGTGCCAGCAGCTTCGGGGGAAACTCCTACGAGCAGTACTTC	CASSFGGNSYEQYF	14	TRBJ2-7	NA	TRBV7-6	NA
TGTGCCTGGAGTCCCCAGGGCTGGACTGAAGCTTTCTTT	CAWSPQGWTEAFF	13	TRBJ1-1	NA	TRBV30	few